This note documents a single TCR beta chain sequence. The sample comes from a study of blood T cell repertoires in COVID-19. Data came from immunoSEQ multiplex PCR; TCRdb stores just in-frame clones and leaves some out. Among 200,000 to 250,000 clones, around four fifths were seen once, and the ten largest hold 18%. The TCR was taken from a woman of 80 years or more with active or convalescent COVID-19. Sequenced: peripheral blood.

The CDR3: CASSQEEGSGRSYEQYF. CDR3 in DNA: TGTGCCAGCAGCCAAGAAGAGGGTAGCGGCAGATCCTACGAGCAGTACTTC. The chain recombines TRBV4-2 with TRBJ2-7; TRBD2 is a possible D gene (6 bases). V dropped 0 bases and J dropped 1 base, with 16 bases sitting between them. CDR3 size: 17 residues. The germline gives CDR1 LGHNA, CDR2 YNFKEQ.